Following are 2 T cell receptor beta chains from one sample sequenced in a study of blood T cell repertoires in COVID-19. Generated by immunoSEQ multiplex PCR, the TCRdb table keeps only in-frame clones and is missing some. The table lists a few hundred thousand clones, about four fifths of them singletons, with roughly 1.9% in the top ten. The sequencing input was peripheral blood. The receptors here all came from a young man who had recovered from COVID-19.

The J gene is TRBJ2-3, the V gene TRBV6-1; 9 positions agree with TRBD1. This CDR3 has 20 residues. The V segment lost 2 bases and the J segment 1 base; nucleotides outside the gene matches: 16. Germline CDR1 is MNHNS and CDR2 is SASEGT. Written as DNA, the CDR3 is TGTGCCAGCAGTGAACGCGATAGGAGGGGACAGGGCGGAGGCACAGATACGCAGTATTTT. Amino acids: CASSERDRRGQGGGTDTQYF.

This clone showed up just a few times. V usage is TRBV10-2 and J usage is TRBJ2-7, with 11 bases that match TRBD2. The V gene's germline CDR1 is WSHSY and CDR2 SAAADI. After removal of 6 bases from V and 5 bases from J, the junction contained 6 bases not matched to a gene. The CDR3 consists of 14 residues. For the CDR3, the DNA is TGCGCCAGCAGACTAGCGGGGGAACGGGACGAGCAGTACGTC. Translation gives CASRLAGERDEQYV.